Each of the 13 T cell receptor beta chains below was sequenced from the same sample in a study of human T cells and chemical hapten exposure. The time point denotes: patch test 1, 2 weeks after DPC sensitization. Noted treatment: therapeutic diphenylcyclopropenone sensitization with weekly scalp DPC. TCRdb analysed the RACE reads with MiXCR anew, one entry per CDR3 protein. The repertoire has about 99,000 distinct CDR3 sequences, approximately 13% of them found once; the top ten carry roughly 2.1%. Material: whole blood, obtained in connection with sensitization to the hapten diphenylcyclopropenone (DPC). These TCRs come from a woman in her 40s with alopecia areata. Some clones in this sample may be carry-over from other donors' samples.

This clonotype was counted only a few times. V and J are TRBV29-1 and TRBJ1-1; D is perhaps TRBD1 (6 bases). The CDR3 contains 13 residues. Germline V gives CDR1 SQVTM, CDR2 ANQGSEA. V lost 5 bases and J lost 0, with 10 bases in between. CDR3 region: CSVLRDMNTEAFF. CDR3 nucleotides: TGCAGCGTTCTTCGGGACATGAACACTGAAGCTTTCTTT.

J is TRBJ2-7 and V is TRBV27; D gene unclear. The CDR3 covers 14 residues. Germline-derived CDR1 and CDR2 are MNHEY and SMNVEV (reference sequence). V was cut by 2 bases and J by 12 bases, with 20 bases left in between. CDR3 in amino acids: CASSLMPRSRVMYF. In DNA, the CDR3 is TGTGCCAGCAGTTTAATGCCCCGCAGTCGTGTCATGTACTTC.

This clonotype has only a few counts. The V call is TRBV5-4, the J call TRBJ1-4, with 10 positions matching TRBD1. Germline V gene sequence: CDR1 SGHNT, CDR2 YYREEE (reference sequence). This CDR3 has 17 residues. The trim removed 4 bases at V and 7 bases at J, leaving 13 bases unmatched. The CDR3 DNA reads TGTGCCAGCAGCCCCGGGACAGGGGCCTCGAGGGGTGAAAAACTGTTTTTT. Protein product: CASSPGTGASRGEKLFF. The full variable domain, completed using reference TRBV5-4 and TRBJ1-4, is ETGVTQSPTHLIKTRGQQVTLRCSSQSGHNTVSWYQQALGQGPQFIFQYYREEENGRGNFPPRFSGLQFPNYSSELNVNALELDDSALYLCASSPGTGASRGEKLFFGSGTQLSVL.

Many counts were recorded for this clonotype. The J gene is TRBJ2-7, the V gene TRBV7-6; tentative D call: TRBD1 (5 bases). The ends were cut back, 4 bases at V and 5 bases at J, with 15 bases in the middle. The germline gives CDR1 SGHVS, CDR2 FNYEAQ. CDR3 length: 14 amino acids. As DNA, the CDR3 is TGTGCCAGCAGCTCCTTGCAGGGATGGCACGAGCAGTACTTC. Amino acids: CASSSLQGWHEQYF.

This clonotype was seen a handful of times. The J gene is TRBJ2-2, the V gene TRBV7-2; tentatively, D is TRBD2 (6 bases). The V end lost 3 bases, the J end lost 6 bases, and 17 bases lay between the germline ends. Germline assignment: CDR1 SGHTA and CDR2 FQGNSA. The CDR3 has 16 residues. As DNA, the CDR3 is TGTGCCAGCAGCTTTCGGGACTGGCTTGGGGCCGGGGAGCTGTTTTTT. It is translated as CASSFRDWLGAGELFF.

This clonotype was counted a few times. The chain has TRBV5-4 and TRBJ1-6, with D possibly TRBD1 on 5 matching bases. V was trimmed by 3 bases and J by 7 bases, leaving 14 bases between them. Germline CDR1 is SGHNT and CDR2 is YYREEE (reference sequence). This CDR3 has 15 residues. CDR3 bases: TGTGCCAGCAGCTCCCCGGACACTTGGAATTCACCCCTCCACTTT. This gives the protein CASSSPDTWNSPLHF.

This chain connects TRBV7-2 to TRBJ1-5, with 9 positions matching TRBD1. CDR1 is SGHTA and CDR2 is FQGNSA in the germline V gene. The CDR3 has 13 residues. Trimming cost V 5 bases and J 7 bases; bases outside gene matches: 3. The chain's CDR3 is CASSLDRGQPQHF. CDR3 sequence (DNA): TGTGCCAGCAGCCTCGACAGGGGGCAGCCCCAGCATTTT.

This clonotype has a count of ten or more. The chain couples TRBV2 to TRBJ2-7; possibly TRBD1 or TRBD2 for D (5 bases each). CDR1 and CDR2 from the germline V gene are SNHLY and FYNNEI. The CDR3 sequence is 12 residues long. Trimming cost V 4 bases and J 4 bases, with 8 bases left between them. The CDR3 protein is CASSGDGYEQYF. DNA for the CDR3: TGTGCCAGCAGTGGGGACGGATACGAGCAGTACTTC.

This clonotype appeared a few times. The chain combines TRBV29-1 with TRBJ2-3, with 10 bases that match TRBD2. Looked up from germline, CDR1 is SQVTM and CDR2 is ANQGSEA. The CDR3 runs to 14 residues. Trimming removed 4 bases from V and 2 bases from J; junction bases left unmatched: 3. The CDR3 region is CSVVGLAVTDTQYF. CDR3 nucleotides: TGCAGCGTTGTTGGACTAGCGGTCACAGATACGCAGTATTTT.

The CDR3 region is CSAVSFGEQYF. The CDR3 coding sequence is TGCAGCGCGGTCTCTTTCGGAGAGCAGTACTTC. This sequence joins TRBV29-1 and TRBJ2-7; the D is unclear. CDR1 is SQVTM, CDR2 ANQGSEA, per germline. The CDR3 is 11 residues long. V gave up 7 bases and J gave up 7 bases, with 14 bases separating them.

This clonotype was counted ten times or more. The CDR3, as DNA: TGCGCCAGCAGCCAAGCGGGAGATGGTCGGAGCACAGATACGCAGTATTTT. It specifies CASSQAGDGRSTDTQYF. The V and J genes are TRBV4-3 and TRBJ2-3; D is possibly TRBD2 (6 bases). Germline lookup yields CDR1 LGHNA and CDR2 YSLEER. The CDR3 consists of 17 residues. V was shortened by 1 base and J by 0 bases, with 14 bases between the two germline ends.

The rearrangement links TRBV10-3 to TRBJ2-3, with D possibly matching TRBD1 (6 bases). CDR1 is ENHRY, CDR2 SYGVKD, per germline. Trimming stripped 6 bases from V and 3 bases from J, with 10 bases between. The CDR3 covers 13 residues. The CDR3 sequence is CAISTGWTDTQYF. CDR3 in DNA: TGTGCCATCAGCACAGGGTGGACAGATACGCAGTATTTT.

This clonotype was seen repeatedly, ten times or more. The chain recombines TRBV29-1 with TRBJ2-2, with D uncertain. This CDR3 has 13 amino acids. V lost 4 bases, J lost 8 bases, and 14 bases lay in between. Germline V CDR1 and CDR2: SQVTM, ANQGSEA. The CDR3 region is CSVVPQHGGELFF. CDR3 coding DNA: TGCAGCGTTGTTCCCCAACATGGGGGGGAGCTGTTTTTT.